The 31 T cell receptor beta chains below come from one sample, sequenced in a study of technical replicates of blood from several donors. TCRdb's table, derived via immunoSEQ multiplex PCR, lists solely in-frame clones and lacks some. Among about 88,000 clones listed, roughly 92% were seen once. The sample consisted of T cells isolated from PBMCs. Receptor source: a human donor in good health.

The chain links TRBV25-1 to TRBJ1-1; tentatively, D is TRBD1 (5 bases). Germline assignment: CDR1 MGHDK and CDR2 SYGVNS. The V end was cut by 3 bases, the J end by 10 bases, with 18 bases between. This CDR3 region has 14 residues. The CDR3 DNA follows: TGTGCCAGCAGTGATCCCCCAGGGAGGAGTGGAGCTTTCTTT. Translated, it gives CASSDPPGRSGAFF. The whole variable domain, remainder taken from reference TRBV25-1 and TRBJ1-1, is EADIYQTPRYLVIGTGKKITLECSQTMGHDKMYWYQQDPGMELHLIHYSYGVNSTEKGDLSSESTVSRIRTEHFPLTLESARPSHTSQYLCASSDPPGRSGAFFGQGTRLTVV.

The chain carries TRBV6-6 and TRBJ1-2; TRBD1 aligns across 8 bases. V was clipped by 4 bases and J by 0 bases; unmatched bases: 7. The germline CDR1 and CDR2 sequences are MNHNY and SVGAGI (reference sequence). This CDR3 is 16 amino acids long. The CDR3 protein is CASSSQGVVANYGYTF. The CDR3 DNA sequence: TGTGCCAGCAGTTCACAGGGGGTTGTAGCTAACTATGGCTACACCTTC.

The rearrangement joins TRBV7-9 to TRBJ2-1; TRBD2 aligns across 12 bases. CDR3 length: 16 residues. Germline V CDR1 and CDR2: SEHNR, FQNEAQ (reference sequence). V was pared by 5 bases and J by 2 bases, with 4 bases of the junction left unmatched. CDR3 sequence reads: CASSPSGRAAYNEQFF. DNA for the CDR3: TGTGCCAGCAGCCCTAGCGGGAGGGCCGCCTACAATGAGCAGTTCTTC.

The chain joins TRBV6-5 to TRBJ2-2; D is unresolved. Germline V gene lookup returns CDR1 MNHEY and CDR2 SVGAGI. This CDR3 is 13 amino acids long. With 0 bases removed from V and 6 bases from J, the gap between germline ends came to 5 bases. DNA for the CDR3: TGTGCCAGCAGTTACTCGAGCTCCGGGGAGCTGTTTTTT. Residues: CASSYSSSGELFF.

The chain joins TRBV9 to TRBJ2-3; possible D gene TRBD1, 5 bases. V was pared by 0 bases and J by 8 bases, with 13 bases between. CDR1 and CDR2 from the germline V gene are SGDLS and YYNGEE. The CDR3 totals 14 residues. Here the CDR3 DNA reads TGTGCCAGCAGCGTAGGATTGGGGCAAGGTACGCAGTATTTT. Protein product: CASSVGLGQGTQYF.

The genes are TRBV11-2 and TRBJ1-1, with TRBD1 as a possible D gene (5 bases). The CDR3 is 15 amino acids. Germline V gene lookup returns CDR1 SGHAT and CDR2 FQNNGV. With 7 bases removed from V and 2 bases from J, the gap between germline ends came to 17 bases. CDR3 coding DNA: TGTGCCAGCAATAGACAGAGTACAATTAACACTGAAGCTTTCTTT. Its protein is CASNRQSTINTEAFF.

V is TRBV7-9 and J is TRBJ1-2; 7 bases fit TRBD1. The germline gives CDR1 SEHNR, CDR2 FQNEAQ (reference sequence). The length of the CDR3 is 18 residues. After removal of 2 bases from V and 4 bases from J, the junction contained 16 bases not matched to a gene. The CDR3 sequence: CASSLKTQTGKIGYGYTF. The CDR3 nucleotides are TGTGCCAGCAGCTTAAAAACCCAGACAGGGAAGATTGGCTATGGCTACACCTTC.

On this clone: Because the CDR3's place on the DNA is in doubt, the DNA is left out and the CDR3 is given as listed by TCRdb. The CDR3 sequence is CASSHWGSGSQGYF. The chain carries TRBV13 and TRBJ2-3; no check of the table's D call, TRBD2, against the DNA was made. Counting both end residues, the CDR3 totals 14 amino acids. Germline V gives CDR1 PRHDT, CDR2 FYEKMQ (reference sequence).

J is TRBJ2-1 and V is TRBV30, with D possibly matching TRBD2 (5 bases). CDR3 length: 14 amino acids. Trimming removed 4 bases from V and 2 bases from J, with 12 bases in between. Germline assignment: CDR1 GTSNPN and CDR2 SVGIG (reference sequence). The CDR3 nucleotides read TGTGCCTGGACCAGTAGAGGGCCCTACAATGAGCAGTTCTTC. Its translation: CAWTSRGPYNEQFF.

This sequence joins TRBV18 and TRBJ2-7; 8 bases map to TRBD1. The CDR3 covers 14 residues. The germline gives CDR1 KGHSH, CDR2 LQKENI. The trim removed 3 bases at V and 4 bases at J, leaving 5 bases unmatched. The CDR3 DNA reads as TGTGCCAGCTCACCGGGACAGGTTTTTTACGAGCAGTACTTC. As protein: CASSPGQVFYEQYF.

The gene calls are TRBV6-1 and TRBJ1-2, with 9 bases fitting TRBD1. CDR1 MNHNS and CDR2 SASEGT come from the germline V gene. The CDR3 runs 14 residues. J lost 2 bases, V lost 8 bases, and 6 bases had no gene match. The DNA for the CDR3 is TGTGCCAGCGTGGGACAGGGCACGAACTATGGCTACACCTTC. This sequence encodes CASVGQGTNYGYTF.

The chain carries TRBV4-1 and TRBJ2-7; D not resolved. Germline loops: CDR1 MGHRA, CDR2 YSYEKL. V shed 6 bases and J shed 6 bases, with 9 bases lying between them. The CDR3 spans 11 residues. The CDR3 DNA follows: TGCGCCAGCAGTTTGAACTCCGAGCAGTACTTC. This sequence encodes CASSLNSEQYF.

The chain links TRBV5-1 to TRBJ2-5, with 9 bases matching TRBD2. This CDR3 is built from 17 residues. V gave up 3 bases and J gave up 2 bases; unmatched junction bases: 11. From germline, CDR1 is SGHRS and CDR2 YFSETQ. CDR3 bases: TGCGCCAGCAGCTCAGGTCCCGGACTAGCGCATCAAGAGACCCAGTACTTC. It is translated as CASSSGPGLAHQETQYF. The complete variable domain, with remaining parts taken from reference TRBV5-1 and TRBJ2-5, reads KAGVTQTPRYLIKTRGQQVTLSCSPISGHRSVSWYQQTPGQGLQFLFEYFSETQRNKGNFPGRFSGRQFSNSRSEMNVSTLELGDSALYLCASSSGPGLAHQETQYFGPGTRLLVL.

V and J are TRBV7-9 and TRBJ1-5, with 8 bases aligning to TRBD1. Germline CDR1 SEHNR, CDR2 FQNEAQ (reference sequence). The CDR3 is made up of 16 amino acids. V was clipped by 5 bases and J by 0 bases; unmatched bases: 6. The CDR3 region has the DNA TGTGCCAGCAGCAACGGACAGGGATCTAGCAATCAGCCCCAGCATTTT. The encoded protein is CASSNGQGSSNQPQHF. Full variable domain (missing parts from reference TRBV7-9 and TRBJ1-5): DTGVSQNPRHKITKRGQNVTFRCDPISEHNRLYWYRQTLGQGPEFLTYFQNEAQLEKSRLLSDRFSAERPKGSFSTLEIQRTEQGDSAMYLCASSNGQGSSNQPQHFGDGTRLSIL.

The DNA of the CDR3 is TGTGCCACCAGCAGAGATAATGCCGGGACAGGGACACCTCAGTACGACACAGATACGCAGTATTTT. It encodes CATSRDNAGTGTPQYDTDTQYF. The chain employs TRBV15 and TRBJ2-3, with 9 bases that match TRBD1. Germline values: CDR1 LNHNV, CDR2 YYDKDF (reference sequence). J gave up 2 bases and V 0 bases, and 21 bases lay outside the gene matches. CDR3 length equals 22 residues.

This rearrangement joins TRBV6-5 to TRBJ2-2; possibly TRBD1 for D (6 bases). The CDR3 consists of 13 residues. Germline V gene sequence: CDR1 MNHEY, CDR2 SVGAGI. V lost 6 bases, J lost 5 bases, and 10 bases lay in between. This chain's CDR3 is CASSFTGTGELFF. The CDR3 DNA sequence: TGTGCCAGCAGCTTTACAGGGACCGGGGAGCTGTTTTTT.

The chain carries TRBV28 and TRBJ1-5, with unresolved D. V lost 3 bases and J 7 bases, leaving 16 bases between the germline ends. CDR1 is MDHEN, CDR2 SYDVKM, per germline. The CDR3 sequence is 15 residues long. Here the CDR3 reads CASSFPRQGGQPQHF. CDR3 DNA: TGTGCCAGCAGTTTTCCCCGGCAAGGCGGGCAGCCCCAGCATTTT.

V usage is TRBV6-6 and J usage is TRBJ1-1; D remains ambiguous. The CDR3 loop spans 14 amino acids. The V and J ends lost 6 bases and 7 bases respectively, with 18 bases between them. From germline, CDR1 is MNHNY and CDR2 SVGAGI (reference sequence). CDR3 nucleotides: TGTGCCAGCAGCCCCCAGGTGGGAGGAAGTGAAGCTTTCTTT. Its protein product is CASSPQVGGSEAFF.

This rearrangement joins TRBV19 to TRBJ2-7; no firm D call. The CDR3 spans 14 residues. Trimming pared 9 bases from V and 4 bases from J, leaving 19 bases between. Germline values: CDR1 LNHDA, CDR2 SQIVND (reference sequence). CDR3 protein: CASANRYQPYEQYF. As DNA, the CDR3 is TGTGCCAGCGCCAACAGATACCAACCTTACGAGCAGTACTTC.

The chain has TRBV11-3 and TRBJ2-1; D is ambiguous. The CDR3 totals 15 residues. The V gene's germline CDR1 is SGHNT and CDR2 YENEEA. The V end was cut by 5 bases, the J end by 2 bases, with 13 bases between. The CDR3 region is CASSAVHNPYNEQFF. CDR3 nucleotide sequence: TGTGCCAGCAGCGCTGTCCACAACCCCTACAATGAGCAGTTCTTC. Combining the CDR3 with reference TRBV11-3 and TRBJ2-1 gives the whole variable domain EAGVVQSPRYKIIEKKQPVAFWCNPISGHNTLYWYLQNLGQGPELLIRYENEEAVDDSQLPKDRFSAERLKGVDSTLKIQPAELGDSAVYLCASSAVHNPYNEQFFGPGTRLTVL.

In this sample, this clone turned up once. V gene TRBV9 combines with J gene TRBJ2-3; 9 nucleotides align to TRBD2. The CDR3 has 15 residues. Looked up from germline, CDR1 is SGDLS and CDR2 is YYNGEE. J was trimmed by 2 bases and V by 6 bases; bases with no gene match: 7. CDR3 in DNA: TGTGCCAGCACGTTCAGCGGGGGGAACACAGATACGCAGTATTTT. Its translation: CASTFSGGNTDTQYF.

The genes are TRBV5-1 and TRBJ1-6, with a tentative D call TRBD1 (6 bases). V lost 1 base and J 10 bases, leaving 15 bases between the germline ends. The germline V gene encodes CDR1 SGHRS and CDR2 YFSETQ. The CDR3 has 15 amino acids. The CDR3 is CASSLSGRGRSPLHF. Here the CDR3 DNA reads TGCGCCAGCAGCTTGTCGGGCAGGGGTCGATCACCCCTCCACTTT.

The chain links TRBV6-1 to TRBJ1-5, with 9 bases lining up with TRBD1. J gave up 6 bases and V 7 bases, and 10 bases lay outside the gene matches. The germline CDR1 and CDR2 sequences are MNHNS and SASEGT. The CDR3 is made up of 15 amino acids. The CDR3 DNA reads TGTGCCAGCACTGGGGGACAGGGAAACTTTCAGCCCCAGCATTTT. Translating gives CASTGGQGNFQPQHF.

This clone appeared a single time. The gene calls are TRBV7-2 and TRBJ1-1, with TRBD1 matching 9 bases. The germline gives CDR1 SGHTA, CDR2 FQGNSA. The CDR3 sequence is 18 residues long. V trimming: 4 bases; J trimming: 2 bases; junction bases outside the gene matches: 14. The CDR3 spells CASSSFTPWTGVNTEAFF. The CDR3 DNA sequence: TGTGCCAGCAGCTCTTTTACCCCATGGACAGGGGTTAACACTGAAGCTTTCTTT.

The CDR3 loop is CASLTTGAPTNYGYTF. The CDR3 DNA reads as TGCGCCAGCCTAACTACAGGGGCCCCAACTAACTATGGCTACACCTTC. The rearrangement joins TRBV10-2 to TRBJ1-2; 7 nucleotides agree with TRBD1. In germline, CDR1 is WSHSY, CDR2 SAAADI. The CDR3 sequence is 16 residues long. V gave up 8 bases and J gave up 0 bases; unmatched junction bases: 12.

The chain employs TRBV5-1 and TRBJ2-7; TRBD2 is a possible D gene (6 bases). The CDR3 consists of 13 residues. The V end was cut by 2 bases, the J end by 8 bases, with 14 bases between. Per the germline V gene, CDR1 is SGHRS and CDR2 is YFSETQ. Here the CDR3 DNA reads TGCGCCAGCAGCTTCCGGGACTCCGAGAAGCAGTACTTC. It is translated as CASSFRDSEKQYF.

This chain connects TRBV7-8 to TRBJ2-5; 7 bases match TRBD1. The CDR3 is 16 amino acids. CDR1 and CDR2 from the germline V gene are SGHVS and FQNEAQ. V dropped 6 bases and J dropped 0; count of bases not matched to a gene: 10. The CDR3 coding sequence is TGTGCCAGCAGAACCCGACAGGGACAGTACCAAGAGACCCAGTACTTC. Its translation is CASRTRQGQYQETQYF.

The chain uses TRBV11-2 and TRBJ2-1, with 9 bases aligning to TRBD2. CDR3 length: 17 residues. Germline assignment: CDR1 SGHAT and CDR2 FQNNGV. Trimming at V came to 4 bases and at J to 1 base, leaving 8 bases not matched to a gene. CDR3 amino acids: CASSYKGAGGSYNEQFF. The DNA of the CDR3 is TGTGCCAGCAGCTACAAAGGAGCGGGAGGATCCTACAATGAGCAGTTCTTC. Together with reference TRBV11-2 and TRBJ2-1, the CDR3 gives the full variable domain: EAGVAQSPRYKIIEKRQSVAFWCNPISGHATLYWYQQILGQGPKLLIQFQNNGVVDDSQLPKDRFSAERLKGVDSTLKIQPAKLEDSAVYLCASSYKGAGGSYNEQFFGPGTRLTVL.

DNA for the CDR3: TGTGCCAGCAGTGAAAAGGGGGAAGAAAAACTGTTTTTT. Its translation: CASSEKGEEKLFF. The genes are TRBV6-1 and TRBJ1-4; TRBD1 might be the D (6 bases). Trimming removed 2 bases at V and 8 bases at J, with 9 bases between. The CDR3 has 13 amino acids. CDR1 and CDR2 (germline): MNHNS, SASEGT.

This chain links TRBV25-1 with TRBJ2-7; possible D gene TRBD1, 6 bases. V lost 4 bases, J lost 2 bases, and 15 bases lay in between. The CDR3 is 15 residues long. The germline V gene encodes CDR1 MGHDK and CDR2 SYGVNS. The CDR3 spells CASSGRQVTAYEQYF. The CDR3 DNA reads TGTGCCAGCAGTGGGAGACAGGTTACTGCCTACGAGCAGTACTTC.

The rearrangement uses TRBV9 and TRBJ2-5, with a possible D match to TRBD2 (7 bases). The V gene's germline CDR1 is SGDLS and CDR2 YYNGEE. Trimming removed 0 bases from V and 1 base from J, with 10 bases in between. CDR3 length: 15 residues. CDR3 bases: TGTGCCAGCAGCGTAGCTGGGGGGGCCCAAGAGACCCAGTACTTC. Translating it yields CASSVAGGAQETQYF.